This T cell receptor (beta chain) came from a study of T cells after yellow fever vaccination. In the study overall: Fractions of low cell number were prepared using SMART-Seq v4 Ultra Low Input. Broader study findings: Overlap between CD4 and CD8 compartments was detected for a small share of clonotypes. Post-booster repertoires contained most primary-vaccination clones again (96% CD4, around 89% CD8).

Germline V gives CDR1 MNHEY, CDR2 SVGEGT. This CDR3 comprises 15 residues. The V end was cut by 0 bases, the J end by 2 bases, with 11 bases between. This clonotype came up many times. Via MiXCR, TCRdb re-called the 5' RACE reads, giving one row per CDR3 protein. The table records around 47,000 distinct CDR3 sequences, roughly 6.4% of them present only once. The gene calls are TRBV6-2 or TRBV6-3 and TRBJ2-7; D is unclear. The input for sequencing was CD8+ T cells not binding an NS4B(214-222) dextramer, sorted from PBMCs, taken 45 days after the yellow fever booster vaccination. This sequence was found in a man aged 25-40 years who received the YFV17D yellow fever vaccine. The CDR3 region is CASSYSNWGTYEQYF. The CDR3 DNA reads as TGTGCCAGCAGTTACTCTAACTGGGGAACCTACGAGCAGTACTTC.